This T cell receptor (beta chain) came from a study of T-cell memory formation after mild COVID-19 (dated by TCRdb to the early 2020s). In terms of the full investigation: TCR sequence clusters from the two donors were found to be largely donor specific. In a couple of donors, T-cell clones that expanded and contracted after mild COVID-19 were tracked by sequencing TCRalpha and TCRbeta repertoires over time. The cohort was made up of two young adult volunteers, one female and one male, who were previously healthy.

What the study reported, not specific to this receptor: SARS-CoV-2 specificity of the second-wave clones peaking on day 37 was not confirmed. The detection of some responding clones in pre-infection memory suggests that pre-existing cross-reactive memory T cells joined the SARS-CoV-2 response. Contracting CD4+ clones appeared mostly in the CM and EM memory subsets, whereas CD8+ clones were enriched in EMRA. Balanced CD4/CD8 phenotypes were observed for clones contracting from day 15 to 85, whereas a bias towards CD4+ was observed for a second wave of clones expanding from day 15 to 37. Only a couple of mild cases were covered by the study, and larger cohorts that include severe cases with pre-infection samples were considered necessary.

Via the germline V gene (reference sequence), CDR1 is SEHNR and CDR2 FQNEAQ. The CDR3 contains 16 residues, cysteine and phenylalanine counted. Only the CDR3 region is kept as DNA, spanning 48 bases read in frame from base 1. V ends up 2 bases short and J 4 bases short, with an unmatched junction base count of 9. Ficoll-Paque density gradient centrifugation was used to isolate PBMCs. For sequencing, an Illumina NovaSeq 6000 was employed. cDNA libraries for TCRalpha and TCRbeta were prepared by 5'RACE using constant-segment primers, with sample barcodes and unique molecular identifiers added. RNA was extracted from every sample with Trizol reagent. Library amplification was performed in two PCR steps, and a second sample barcode and Illumina TruSeq adapters were introduced in the second step. The libraries were sequenced on an Illumina NovaSeq using 2 x 150 bp paired-end reads. Processing in the source paper ran as follows. The reads were demultiplexed and collapsed into UMI-guided consensus sequences using migec v1.2.7. Using mixcr v2.1.11, UMI consensuses were aligned to TRA and TRB V and J templates and then assembled into clonotypes. A clonotype was counted as expanded or contracted only if both edgeR and NoisET called the change significant, with noise models trained on biological replicates. edgeR calls used a false discovery rate-adjusted p below 0.01 and a log2 fold-change threshold of 1. PCA with hierarchical clustering of max-normalized trajectories of the 1000 most abundant clonotypes was used as exploratory dynamics analysis. Separately sequenced CD4+ and CD8+ repertoires were used to assign the CD4 or CD8 phenotype of responding clones. TCRdb reran the public reads through fastp at Q25 and MiXCR, keeping productive beta chains. Rows are unified per CDR3 protein, each entry keeping the most common DNA and genes. None of the V and J calls come from the authors' own analysis; TCRdb made them. The sample table lists fewer than 150,000 distinct CDR3 sequences, 17% of them with a count of one. Over 4% of the sample comes from the top ten.

On this clonotype itself: Its recognized antigen is unknown. The sample holds no much larger clone one base away, and base qualities are not on file.

This receptor chain uses TRBV7-9 and TRBJ1-2, and TRBD1 matches 8 of the central bases. Specimen: PBMCs or a T cell subset sorted from them (not recorded which). The TCR sequence derives from a man aged 18 to 30 who had mild COVID-19 (a few samples of this study predate the infection). The sample titles of this study are shuffled in the database, so cell type and time point are left out; the donor was told from shared clones. The CDR3 loop reads CASSLYTGGSVYGYTF. The DNA is as follows: TGTGCCAGCAGCTTATACACAGGGGGTTCGGTCTATGGCTACACCTTC.